These 24 T cell receptor beta chains were all obtained from the same sample, sequenced in a study of blood T cell repertoires in COVID-19 (dated by TCRdb to the early 2020s). The method was the immunoSEQ multiplex PCR assay. TCRdb obtained this table from immuneACCESS and retained in-frame rearrangements with V and J assigned. These tables miss some clones; where compared with another copy, unresolved V genes account for less than half of the shortfall, and the remainder is unexplained. This sample comprises around 450,000 clones, 80% to 90% of them detected only once. More than 4% of the sample belongs to the ten largest clones. The sample taken for sequencing was peripheral blood. Source of these receptors: a young woman with acute or convalescent COVID-19.

The chain couples TRBV5-4 to TRBJ2-7; possibly TRBD2 for D (6 bases). Germline CDR1 is SGHNT and CDR2 is YYREEE (reference sequence). V shed 4 bases and J shed 6 bases, with 11 bases lying between them. The CDR3 contains 12 residues. CDR3 coding DNA: TGTGCCAGCAGCATCGGGGGTGGCGAGCAGTACTTC. It encodes CASSIGGGEQYF.

The CDR3: CASSLQGHVNTEAFF. CDR3 nucleotide sequence: TGTGCCAGCAGCCTCCAGGGGCACGTGAACACTGAAGCTTTCTTT. The J gene is TRBJ1-1, the V gene TRBV7-8; maybe TRBD1 (6 bases). V was clipped by 5 bases and J by 0 bases, with 13 bases between them. Germline assignment: CDR1 SGHVS and CDR2 FQNEAQ. CDR3 length equals 15 residues.

This clone was detected once. The chain is built from TRBV5-1 and TRBJ2-1; tentative D call: TRBD2 (6 bases). The CDR3 totals 14 residues. The ends were cut back, 2 bases at V and 5 bases at J, with 11 bases in the middle. Per germline, CDR1 SGHRS and CDR2 YFSETQ. CDR3 nucleotides: TGCGCCAGCAGCTTTGGAGGGACCCACAATGAGCAGTTCTTC. Amino acid sequence: CASSFGGTHNEQFF.

There are many counts of this clone. The chain recombines TRBV15 with TRBJ2-1; 9 bases agree with TRBD1. V lost 2 bases and J lost 6; bases outside the gene matches: 5. Germline V gene lookup returns CDR1 LNHNV and CDR2 YYDKDF (reference sequence). This CDR3 is built from 15 residues. CDR3 loop: CATSRTRDRVNEQFF. The DNA for the CDR3 is TGTGCCACCAGCAGAACCCGGGACAGGGTCAATGAGCAGTTCTTC.

A single count supports this clone. The CDR3 DNA follows: TGTGCCAGCAGCTTAGCAGCCGGGGTAGGGAGGAATCAGCCCCAGCATTTT. Amino acids: CASSLAAGVGRNQPQHF. The V call is TRBV7-3, the J call TRBJ1-5; D gene unclear. V dropped 2 bases and J dropped 4 bases, with 18 bases sitting between them. Germline CDR1 reads SGHTA; CDR2 reads FQGTGA. The CDR3 totals 17 residues.

This clone came up once. This sequence joins TRBV19 and TRBJ2-1, with TRBD2 identical over 12 bases. CDR1 LNHDA and CDR2 SQIVND come from the germline V gene (reference sequence). V lost 8 bases and J lost 7; bases outside the gene matches: 12. The CDR3 totals 16 residues. This chain's CDR3 is CASSPGGGLAGNEQFF. The DNA of the CDR3 is TGTGCCAGTTCCCCGGGGGGGGGACTAGCGGGTAATGAGCAGTTCTTC. The full variable domain, rest sourced from reference TRBV19 and TRBJ2-1, is DGGITQSPKYLFRKEGQNVTLSCEQNLNHDAMYWYRQDPGQGLRLIYYSQIVNDFQKGDIAEGYSVSREKKESFPLTVTSAQKNPTAFYLCASSPGGGLAGNEQFFGPGTRLTVL.

Of note for this clone: The identical CDR3 is also encoded by other nucleotide sequences in the sample. This chain's CDR3 is CAWSVRGNQPQHF. The CDR3 DNA follows: TGTGCCTGGAGTGTCCGGGGGAATCAGCCCCAGCATTTT. The chain is built from TRBV30 and TRBJ1-5; a weak D match, TRBD1 (5 bases). Looked up from germline, CDR1 is GTSNPN and CDR2 is SVGIG (reference sequence). Trimming cost V 0 bases and J 4 bases, with 7 bases left between them. CDR3 length: 13 amino acids.

The chain is built from TRBV18 and TRBJ2-7; TRBD1 might be the D (6 bases). V was pared by 0 bases and J by 5 bases, with 14 bases between. CDR3 length equals 15 residues. Germline CDR1 reads KGHSH; CDR2 reads LQKENI. The CDR3 here is CASSPPRTGLNEQYF. CDR3 bases: TGTGCCAGCTCACCACCCCGAACAGGGTTGAACGAGCAGTACTTC.

The chain employs TRBV30 and TRBJ1-6, with D possibly being TRBD1 (5 bases). Germline-derived CDR1 and CDR2 are GTSNPN and SVGIG (reference sequence). V was clipped by 8 bases and J by 2 bases, with 13 bases between them. This CDR3 contains 14 residues. The CDR3 region has the DNA TGTGCCCACAGGCCCTCTCCCTATAATTCACCCCTCCACTTT. Translated: CAHRPSPYNSPLHF. Using reference TRBV30 and TRBJ1-6 for the parts outside the CDR3, the full variable domain is SQTIHQWPATLVQPVGSPLSLECTVEGTSNPNLYWYRQAAGRGLQLLFYSVGIGQISSEVPQNLSASRPQDRQFILSSKKLLLSDSGFYLCAHRPSPYNSPLHFGNGTRLTVT.

The chain combines TRBV15 with TRBJ2-7; 10 bases agree with TRBD1. The junction had 7 bases not matched to a gene; V was cut back by 5 bases and J by 6 bases. The CDR3 spans 14 residues. CDR1 is LNHNV and CDR2 is YYDKDF in the germline V gene (reference sequence). The CDR3 loop reads CATSGGGQGSEQYF. For the CDR3, the DNA is TGTGCCACCAGCGGAGGGGGACAGGGGAGCGAGCAGTACTTC. The full variable domain, with the rest looked up from reference TRBV15 and TRBJ2-7, is DAMVIQNPRYQVTQFGKPVTLSCSQTLNHNVMYWYQQKSSQAPKLLFHYYDKDFNNEADTPDNFQSRRPNTSFCFLDIRSPGLGDTAMYLCATSGGGQGSEQYFGPGTRLTVT.

This chain joins TRBV19 and TRBJ1-2, with D tentatively TRBD1 (6 bases). CDR1 LNHDA and CDR2 SQIVND come from the germline V gene (reference sequence). The CDR3 length is 14 residues. V dropped 5 bases and J dropped 4 bases, with 14 bases sitting between them. The CDR3 reads CASSGGGGAYGYTF. The CDR3 nucleotides are TGTGCCAGTAGTGGCGGAGGGGGGGCCTATGGCTACACCTTC.

The V and J genes are TRBV28 and TRBJ2-7; TRBD1 is a possible D gene (6 bases). CDR3 length equals 16 residues. Germline V gene sequence: CDR1 MDHEN, CDR2 SYDVKM. The V end was cut by 2 bases, the J end by 2 bases, with 16 bases between. This CDR3 is CASSLPELDRAYEQYF. The CDR3, as DNA: TGTGCCAGCAGTTTACCTGAGTTGGACAGAGCCTACGAGCAGTACTTC.

V gene TRBV11-1 combines with J gene TRBJ1-2; 8 nucleotides match TRBD1. The CDR3 runs 14 residues. After removal of 5 bases from V and 4 bases from J, the junction contained 6 bases not matched to a gene. The germline gives CDR1 SGHAT, CDR2 FQDESV (reference sequence). The CDR3 reads CASSIRDRIYGYTF. The CDR3 DNA reads as TGTGCCAGCAGCATCCGGGACAGGATCTATGGCTACACCTTC.

This clone is a singleton in its sample. The chain is built from TRBV18 and TRBJ2-1, with 8 bases identical to TRBD1. This CDR3 comprises 13 residues. Germline CDR1 reads KGHSH; CDR2 reads LQKENI. V dropped 4 bases and J dropped 5; count of bases not matched to a gene: 1. The CDR3 DNA reads TGTGCCAGCTCACGGGACAGGCACAATGAGCAGTTCTTC. Residues: CASSRDRHNEQFF.

This chain joins TRBV2 and TRBJ2-7, with 7 bases matching TRBD1. Germline CDR1 is SNHLY and CDR2 is FYNNEI. This CDR3 spans 16 amino acids. V lost 1 base and J lost 4; bases outside the gene matches: 10. The CDR3 sequence is CASSEGPRQGPYEQYF. The CDR3 nucleotides are TGTGCCAGCAGTGAAGGACCTCGACAGGGTCCATACGAGCAGTACTTC.

For this clone: The sample carries other DNA sequences with the same CDR3. The chain joins TRBV18 to TRBJ2-5; 9 bases map to TRBD1. CDR3 length: 14 residues. J gave up 4 bases and V 3 bases, and 3 bases lay outside the gene matches. Per germline, CDR1 KGHSH and CDR2 LQKENI. CDR3 nucleotide sequence: TGTGCCAGCTCACCGACAGGGGGTAGAGAGACCCAGTACTTC. Its protein is CASSPTGGRETQYF.

V usage is TRBV5-1 and J usage is TRBJ2-1, with TRBD1 matching 8 bases. Germline lookup yields CDR1 SGHRS and CDR2 YFSETQ. Germline trimming cut 0 bases from V and 6 bases from J; bases unmatched to any gene: 5. The CDR3 spans 15 residues. Here the CDR3 reads CASSLGTGYFNEQFF. Here the CDR3 DNA reads TGCGCCAGCAGCTTGGGGACAGGGTATTTCAATGAGCAGTTCTTC.

The chain is built from TRBV6-1 and TRBJ2-1; 7 bases agree with TRBD2. This CDR3 has 21 amino acids. V shed 1 base, J shed 0 bases, and the junction held 18 bases outside the gene matches. Germline-derived CDR1 and CDR2 are MNHNS and SASEGT. The CDR3 nucleotides are TGTGCCAGCAGTGAAGTGGGGGGGTACCTCCAACACTTCAGCTCCTACAATGAGCAGTTCTTC. Its protein product is CASSEVGGYLQHFSSYNEQFF.

The rearrangement joins TRBV15 to TRBJ2-7, with no clear D. This CDR3 has 12 residues. Trimming shortened V by 4 bases and J by 5 bases, and 9 bases separated the two germline ends. CDR1 LNHNV and CDR2 YYDKDF come from the germline V gene (reference sequence). The chain's CDR3 is CATSNGFHEQYF. DNA for the CDR3: TGTGCCACCAGCAACGGTTTCCACGAGCAGTACTTC.

The chain employs TRBV4-1 and TRBJ2-1, with D hard to call. Trimming left V 1 base short and J 3 bases short, with 10 bases between. From germline, CDR1 is MGHRA and CDR2 YSYEKL. CDR3 length: 15 residues. The CDR3 loop reads CASSQAHAYYNEQFF. CDR3 in DNA: TGCGCCAGCAGCCAAGCTCACGCCTACTACAATGAGCAGTTCTTC.

V is TRBV5-1 and J is TRBJ1-2; D is uncertain. Between the trimmed V and J ends, which lost 0 bases and 9 bases, there was a span of 15 bases. This CDR3 spans 14 amino acids. In germline, CDR1 is SGHRS, CDR2 YFSETQ. The CDR3 nucleotides are TGCGCCAGCAGCTTGGCCGGGTACGGAGGGAGCTACACCTTC. It translates to CASSLAGYGGSYTF.

This clone was recorded once. The gene calls are TRBV12-3 or TRBV12-4 and TRBJ1-2, with 9 nucleotides matching TRBD1. Trimming removed 4 bases from V and 6 bases from J; junction bases left unmatched: 3. This CDR3 has 13 residues. CDR3 protein: CASSSYRGHGYTF. The CDR3 coding sequence is TGTGCCAGCAGTTCCTACAGGGGGCATGGCTACACCTTC.

This clone came up once. This chain uses TRBV6-2 or TRBV6-3 with TRBJ1-5; a weak D match, TRBD1 (5 bases). Deletions cut 0 bases from V and 0 bases from J, with 9 bases between. CDR1 is MNHEY, CDR2 SVGEGT, per germline. The CDR3 sequence is 16 residues long. The chain's CDR3 is CASSYSSGSSNQPQHF. The CDR3, as DNA: TGTGCCAGCAGTTACTCTTCAGGGTCTAGCAATCAGCCCCAGCATTTT.

V and J are TRBV30 and TRBJ2-2; 12 bases are shared with TRBD2. Germline CDR1 reads GTSNPN; CDR2 reads SVGIG (reference sequence). CDR3 length: 23 residues. With 0 bases clipped from V and 3 bases from J, the junction kept 23 bases outside the gene matches. The CDR3 DNA reads as TGTGCCTGGAGTGTACTACTCCCTAAAAATCGACTAGCGGGGGAACGGCACACCGGGGAGCTGTTTTTT. Protein: CAWSVLLPKNRLAGERHTGELFF.